This T cell receptor beta chain was documented in a study of cytomegalovirus exposure and HLA in healthy donors. General observations from the study: It was in a later analysis that TCR association rates were seen to vary by HLA locus, highest for DRB1 and lowest for HLA-C. Common viral pathogens (according to a later analysis) appeared linked to several of the most significant clusters.

When sampled, the donors appeared nominally healthy, though they likely had unrecorded immune exposures. The study ran its PCR with 60 Vbeta and 13 Jbeta primers. Sequencing used immunoSEQ multiplex PCR; TCRdb keeps in-frame clones, though not all of them. Of roughly 260,000 clones in the sample, just under 85% are singletons; the top ten hold roughly 2%. The CDR3 sequence is 15 residues long. The trim removed 1 base at V and 4 bases at J, leaving 6 bases unmatched. The germline V gene encodes CDR1 SGHTA and CDR2 FQGNSA. In regard to this clone: Its antigen is as yet unknown.

The genes are TRBV7-2 and TRBJ2-7, with 8 positions matching TRBD2. The source of this sequence is a woman aged 40 to 50 in good health and CMV-seropositive. Sequencing input: PBMCs. CDR3 sequence: CASSLESGGGYEQYF. The CDR3 bases are TGTGCCAGCAGCTTAGAGTCCGGGGGGGGGTACGAGCAGTACTTC.